A selection of T cell receptor beta chains follows, all from one sample in a study of human T cells and chemical hapten exposure. TCRdb fed the RACE reads into MiXCR, producing one record per CDR3 protein. Of about 270,000 distinct CDR3 sequences listed, 7.5% to 9% were seen once; the top ten hold 1.2%. The specimen comprised whole blood, sampled in connection with sensitization to the hapten diphenylcyclopropenone (DPC). The receptor set was obtained from a man between 18 and 35 years old with alopecia areata. Some clones in this sample may be carry-over from other donors' samples. Both conserved end residues are part of each CDR3. D genes are given only for firm matches. Clone size is given for some rows only: seen once, a few or many times, or a class if the clone is expanded.

TRBV27	few	-	TRBJ1-2	TGTGCCAGCGGGAACAGGGATAGAGTCTACACCTTC	CASGNRDRVYTF
TRBV20-1	few	TRBD1	TRBJ2-2	TGCAGTGCTCCCTTTACAGGGGTCGGGGAGCTGTTTTTT	CSAPFTGVGELFF
TRBV4-1	few	-	TRBJ2-4	TGCGCCAGCAGCCAACCCGCAGGGCCGGTAGCCAAAAACATTCAGTACTTC	CASSQPAGPVAKNIQYF
TRBV7-2	-	-	TRBJ1-1	TGTGCCAGCAGCTTAGTGCCGGTCTCGGCCACTGAAGCTTTCTTT	CASSLVPVSATEAFF
TRBV6-2/TRBV6-3	few	TRBD2	TRBJ2-3	TGTGCCAGCAGTTACTCGGGTCTGAGCGGGGGACGCACAGATACGCAGTATTTT	CASSYSGLSGGRTDTQYF
TRBV11-2	-	-	TRBJ2-7	TGTGCCAGCAGCTTAGCCCCAGGGCCTACCTACGAGCAGTACTTC	CASSLAPGPTYEQYF
TRBV6-1	few	TRBD1	TRBJ1-2	TGTGCCAGCAGAGCCACGGAGGGGGCCGATGGCTACACCTTC	CASRATEGADGYTF
TRBV3-1	few	TRBD2	TRBJ2-7	TGTGCCAGCAGCCAAGATCTAGCTAGCGGAGCCTACGAGCAGTACTTC	CASSQDLASGAYEQYF
TRBV4-2	-	TRBD2	TRBJ2-1	TGTGCCAGCAGTCGCGTAGCGGGGGCCACCTACAATGAGCAGTTCTTC	CASSRVAGATYNEQFF
TRBV6-5	few	TRBD1	TRBJ2-5	TGTGCCAGCAGTTACTCTGGGACAGGGGTATCGGAGACCCAGTACTTC	CASSYSGTGVSETQYF
TRBV12-3/TRBV12-4	many	-	TRBJ1-1	TGTGCCAGCAGCCGTGGGTTTGACACTGAAGCTTTCTTT	CASSRGFDTEAFF
TRBV4-3	-	-	TRBJ2-5	TGCGCCAGCAGCCGCTTCGACAGGGCGGGGGAAGAGACCCAGTACTTC	CASSRFDRAGEETQYF
TRBV6-5	many	-	TRBJ2-3	TGTGCCAGTTCGGGATCCTCCGCAGATACGCAGTATTTT	CASSGSSADTQYF
TRBV12-3/TRBV12-4	few	-	TRBJ2-4	TGTGCCAGCAGTTTTGGGAACCCCAGGGCAAACATTCAGTACTTC	CASSFGNPRANIQYF
TRBV4-1	-	TRBD2	TRBJ2-3	TGCGCCAGCAGCCTAGGCGTGACTAGCGGTAGCACAGATACGCAGTATTTT	CASSLGVTSGSTDTQYF
TRBV29-1	many	-	TRBJ2-2	TGCAGCGCCCGAGCCTGGTCGGGGACCCGCAACACCGGGGAGCTGTTTTTT	CSARAWSGTRNTGELFF
TRBV7-9	-	-	TRBJ1-6	TGTGCCAGCAGCCCTGGAGGGACGAGTTCACCCCTCCACTTT	CASSPGGTSSPLHF
TRBV7-6	-	-	TRBJ2-3	TGTGCCAGCAGCGACGCAGGGAGCCATACGCAGTATTTT	CASSDAGSHTQYF
TRBV6-2/TRBV6-3	-	-	TRBJ1-2	TGTGCCAGCATACAAAGGAATCGGTACTATGGCTACACCTTC	CASIQRNRYYGYTF
TRBV28	many	-	TRBJ2-1	TGTGCCAGCAAGGAGGGGGCTAATGAGCAGTTCTTC	CASKEGANEQFF
TRBV9	-	-	TRBJ1-6	TGTGCCAGCAGCGATCGGACGGACAATTCACCCCTCCACTTT	CASSDRTDNSPLHF
TRBV15	few	-	TRBJ1-1	TGTGCCACCAGCCTCGCGAAGGGTTGGACTGAAGCTTTCTTT	CATSLAKGWTEAFF
TRBV6-2/TRBV6-3	few	-	TRBJ2-3	TGTGCCAGCAGTTTCCCAGCGGAGGGTACAGATACGCAGTATTTT	CASSFPAEGTDTQYF
TRBV21-1	few	-	TRBJ2-5	TGTGCCAGCAGCATCGGGGCCCAAGAGACCCAGTACTTC	CASSIGAQETQYF
TRBV27	many	-	TRBJ1-5	TGTGCCAGCAGTTTATCGGGATATCAGCCCCAGCATTTT	CASSLSGYQPQHF
TRBV12-3/TRBV12-4	-	TRBD1	TRBJ2-1	TGTGCCAGCAGACCCACAGGGGAGAGGTACAATGAGCAGTTCTTC	CASRPTGERYNEQFF
TRBV6-5	-	TRBD2	TRBJ2-3	TGTGCCAGCAGTTACTCGCCACTAGCGGGGGGACAGTATTTT	CASSYSPLAGGQYF
TRBV12-2	once	-	TRBJ1-1	TGTGCAAGTCGCTCACTAGGACAGCTGAACACTGAAGCTTTCTTT	CASRSLGQLNTEAFF
TRBV11-2	few	-	TRBJ1-2	TGTGCCAGCAGCTTAAGTTTCTGGACCCGCCCCGATGGCTACACCTTC	CASSLSFWTRPDGYTF
TRBV11-1	few	-	TRBJ2-6	TGTGCCAGCAGCTTAGGACGGCACTCTGGGGCCAACGTCCTGACTTTC	CASSLGRHSGANVLTF
TRBV6-2/TRBV6-3	-	-	TRBJ2-2	TGTGCCAGCAGAACAAACAGGGATCACGGGGAGCTGTTTTTT	CASRTNRDHGELFF
TRBV29-1	few	-	TRBJ1-2	TGCAGCGTTGTATTGGGACACCTGAATTATGGCTACACCTTC	CSVVLGHLNYGYTF
TRBV18	few	-	TRBJ1-5	TGTGCCAGCTCACCCAGGACTAGCAATCAGCCCCAGCATTTT	CASSPRTSNQPQHF
TRBV7-6	-	-	TRBJ1-6	TGTGCCAGCAGCCCGGGGCATCTCGGTTCACCCCTCCACTTT	CASSPGHLGSPLHF
TRBV20-1	-	-	TRBJ2-7	TGCAGTGCTAGGCCCCATTCCTCCGGCTCCGCATACTACGAGCAGTACTTC	CSARPHSSGSAYYEQYF
TRBV11-1	many	-	TRBJ2-1	TGTGCCAGCAGAGGTGAAGGGACCCGGGATGAGCAGTTCTTC	CASRGEGTRDEQFF
TRBV7-9	-	-	TRBJ2-1	TGTGCCAGCAGCTTAGGATTTAGGTACAATGAGCAGTTCTTC	CASSLGFRYNEQFF
TRBV7-3	many	-	TRBJ2-3	TGTGCCAGCAGCAAACGGGACTCAGATACGCAGTATTTT	CASSKRDSDTQYF
TRBV7-2	-	-	TRBJ2-3	TGTGCCAGCAGCTCCCTTTGGGGGGGGCCCGCTACGCAGTATTTT	CASSSLWGGPATQYF
TRBV7-8	few	TRBD2	TRBJ2-7	TGTGCCTGGAGCGGGGGCGAGCAGTACTTC	CAWSGGEQYF
TRBV2	many	TRBD2	TRBJ2-2	TGTGCCAGCAGCCCTCTAGCGGGCCACACCGGGGAGCTGTTTTTT	CASSPLAGHTGELFF
TRBV6-2/TRBV6-3	-	TRBD1	TRBJ2-3	TGTGCCAGCAGTTCCGGGACAGGGTGGGGCACAGATACGCAGTATTTT	CASSSGTGWGTDTQYF
TRBV7-9	many	-	TRBJ1-3	TGTGCCAGCAGCTTGGGCGAAAGCAAGGGAAACACCATATATTTT	CASSLGESKGNTIYF
TRBV6-1	many	-	TRBJ1-5	TGTGCCAGCAGTGCTATGGACGGTCAGCCCCAGCATTTT	CASSAMDGQPQHF
TRBV2	few	-	TRBJ1-1	TGTGCCGCGAAAGGGGGGGCTACTGAAGCTTTCTTT	CAAKGGATEAFF
TRBV6-6	-	-	TRBJ1-5	TGTGCCAGCAGTTCCGTTAATCAGCCCCAGCATTTT	CASSSVNQPQHF
TRBV27	few	-	TRBJ2-3	TGTGCCAGCAGTTTTAGGGCAGGGGGGAGCACAGATACGCAGTATTTT	CASSFRAGGSTDTQYF
TRBV6-5	many	TRBD1	TRBJ2-2	TGTGCCAGCTTTCGGACAGGCAACACCGGGGAGCTGTTTTTT	CASFRTGNTGELFF
TRBV7-9	-	TRBD1	TRBJ1-2	TGTGCCAGCAGCCCCACGGACAGGGGAGATGGCTACACCTTC	CASSPTDRGDGYTF
TRBV24-1	-	TRBD1	TRBJ2-3	TGTGCCACCAGTGATCCGGACAGGAAGAAACTGGATACGCAGTATTTT	CATSDPDRKKLDTQYF
TRBV5-4	many	-	TRBJ2-1	TGTGCCAGCAGTCCCCCAGGACAGAAGGTCTCCTACAATGAGCAGTTCTTC	CASSPPGQKVSYNEQFF
TRBV7-9	few	-	TRBJ2-2	TGTGCCAGCAGCTTAGCGCCGGACTCGCTGGCCAGGGAGCTGTTTTTT	CASSLAPDSLARELFF
TRBV9	-	-	TRBJ1-2	TGTGCCAGCAGCGCATGGACGGCGTCTTTCTATGGCTACACCTTC	CASSAWTASFYGYTF
TRBV5-6	many	-	TRBJ2-2	TGTGCCAGCAGCACCCAGGGCCTCCTTCGGACCGGGGAGCTGTTTTTT	CASSTQGLLRTGELFF
TRBV4-3	few	-	TRBJ2-1	TGCGCCAGCAGCCAAGGTCAAAGTTACAATGAGCAGTTCTTC	CASSQGQSYNEQFF